The T cell receptor beta chain under discussion was sequenced for a study of blood T cell repertoires in COVID-19. Overall study: The United States, Italy and Spain provided the acute and convalescent COVID-19 samples.

J lost 2 bases, V lost 4 bases, and 3 bases had no gene match. The CDR3 runs to 15 residues. CDR1 LGHDT and CDR2 YNNKEL come from the germline V gene (reference sequence). Per the original methods: Amplification of reference gene primers was used by the study to estimate nucleated cell counts. The protocol was immunoSEQ multiplex PCR, while the TCRdb copy is restricted to in-frame clones and leaves out a portion. Clone size and V and J calls were adopted from that table, with D and trimming inferred from the DNA. The sample has some 250,000 clones; over 70% are singletons. The sequence was obtained from a man aged 40-50 years with acute or convalescent COVID-19. V is TRBV3-1 (or the pseudogene TRBV3-2) and J is TRBJ2-5, with 11 nucleotides matching TRBD2. Source material: peripheral blood. As DNA, the CDR3 is TGTGCCAGCAGCCTCTTAGCGGGAGGGCAAGAGACCCAGTACTTC. Amino acids: CASSLLAGGQETQYF.